Sequencing of this TCR beta chain was carried out in a study of human T cells and chemical hapten exposure. Whole-study context: Diphenylcyclopropenone was applied weekly to patients' scalps across the approximately 25-week study. Per-sample TCR yields varied mainly from small pooled library volume differences.

Unique molecular identifiers were attached to individual cDNA molecules during library preparation. MiXCR, applied by TCRdb to the RACE reads, yields one record per CDR3 protein. In the table there are approximately 180,000 distinct CDR3 sequences, nearly 30% of which are singletons. The V and J ends lost 5 bases and 3 bases, in that order; junction bases with no gene match: 6. The CDR3 consists of 14 residues. From germline, CDR1 is DFQATT and CDR2 SNEGSKA (reference sequence). Specified time point: pre-sensitization, week 0. Treatment: therapeutic diphenylcyclopropenone sensitization with weekly scalp DPC. Patients had alopecia, were aged 18 to 70, and were not pregnant.

Sequencing used whole blood, obtained in connection with sensitization to the hapten diphenylcyclopropenone (DPC). This sequence joins TRBV20-1 and TRBJ2-1; 8 nucleotides agree with TRBD2. This receptor was identified in a woman aged 25 to 39 with alopecia areata. Some clones in this sample may be carry-over from other donors' samples. DNA of the CDR3: TGCAGTGCTGTTTCGGGAGGGATCTACAATGAGCAGTTCTTC. Residues: CSAVSGGIYNEQFF.